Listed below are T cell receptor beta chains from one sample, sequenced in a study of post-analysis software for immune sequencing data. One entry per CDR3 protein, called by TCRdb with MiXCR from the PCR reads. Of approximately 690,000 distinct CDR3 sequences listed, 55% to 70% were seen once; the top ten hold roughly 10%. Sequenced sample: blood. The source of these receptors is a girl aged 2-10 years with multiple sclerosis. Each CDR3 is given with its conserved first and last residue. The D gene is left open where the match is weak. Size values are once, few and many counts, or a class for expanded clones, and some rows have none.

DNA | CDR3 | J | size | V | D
TGTGCCAGCAGCTTAGCCTCACAGGGCCATGGCTACACCTTC | CASSLASQGHGYTF | TRBJ1-2 | few | TRBV7-9 | -
TGTGCCAGCATTGCAGGTTCTGAAGCTTTCTTT | CASIAGSEAFF | TRBJ1-1 | - | TRBV6-5 | -
TGTGCCAGCAGCCAAGTCGGACCCGGGACAGGGGCCTTTTACCAAGAGACCCAGTACTTC | CASSQVGPGTGAFYQETQYF | TRBJ2-5 | - | TRBV14 | TRBD1
TGTGCCAGCAGCTCCGAGACTAGCGGGAGTTTAGAGCAGTACTTC | CASSSETSGSLEQYF | TRBJ2-5 | - | TRBV7-9 | TRBD2
TGCGCCAGCAGCCAAGATAGGGGGGCTGCTAACGTCGACTATGGCTACACCTTC | CASSQDRGAANVDYGYTF | TRBJ1-2 | - | TRBV4-3 | -
TGTGCCAGCCATACTAGCGGGAGGGCCGGATACAATGAGCAGTTCTTC | CASHTSGRAGYNEQFF | TRBJ2-1 | - | TRBV7-9 | TRBD2
TGCAGCGTGAGGGAATCAGGGAACTATGGCTACACCTTC | CSVRESGNYGYTF | TRBJ1-2 | - | TRBV29-1 | -
TGCGCCAGCAGCTTGGCGCTCACCACAGATACGCAGTATTTT | CASSLALTTDTQYF | TRBJ2-3 | - | TRBV5-1 | -
TGCGCCAGCAGTGAGTCGGCCTGGGACGAGCAGTACTTC | CASSESAWDEQYF | TRBJ2-7 | - | TRBV10-1 | -
TGTGCCAGCAACCCCGACTACGAGCAGTACTTC | CASNPDYEQYF | TRBJ2-7 | - | TRBV28 | -
TGTGCCAGCAGCCAAGAGATCCGGGAGGCAGATACGCAGTATTTT | CASSQEIREADTQYF | TRBJ2-3 | once | TRBV3-1 | TRBD2
TGCAGCGTTGACGCAGGGGGGGATGAGCAGTTCTTC | CSVDAGGDEQFF | TRBJ2-1 | few | TRBV29-1 | -
TGTGCCAGCAGCTTAGCCGGGGGGCGTTATACCGATGAGCAGTTCTTC | CASSLAGGRYTDEQFF | TRBJ2-1 | - | TRBV7-9 | -
TGTGCCAGCTCACGAGACCACGAGGGCTACACCTTC | CASSRDHEGYTF | TRBJ1-2 | - | TRBV18 | -